The clone carrying this TCR beta chain was found a few times. What it binds is not known. The data are from a study of identical twins. Notes on the study in general: Conclusions were drawn cross-sectionally by statistical analysis, without following the same donors. Sequences that were out-of-frame, alpha and twin-shared displayed an excess of low generation probability.

Unique molecular identifiers were present on the cDNA, which also gained a universal primer site by template switching. Using its own MiXCR run on the 5' RACE reads, TCRdb lists one record per CDR3 protein. This sample carries around 570,000 distinct CDR3 sequences, 9.6% of them seen once, and the ten largest clones take under 3%. Germline values: CDR1 SGHAT, CDR2 FQNNGV. This CDR3 spans 13 amino acids. V gave up 1 base and J gave up 9 bases, with 10 bases separating them. The same data also went into a second study, on yellow fever vaccine responses in identical twins.

The V gene is TRBV11-2, the J gene TRBJ2-1; D is unclear. Specimen: PBMCs. This clonotype was sampled from a woman younger than 35 in good health. CDR3 nucleotide sequence: TGTGCCAGCAGCTTAGCTTATGGCGCTGAGCAGTTCTTC. Translation: CASSLAYGAEQFF.